This T cell receptor (beta chain) was sequenced for a study of T cell responses to AZD1222 COVID-19 vaccine. Study details: Second doses at about 4 or about 12 weeks were pooled. Regarding the study as a whole: Clonal diversity was possibly underestimated, and the donors were mostly white British, with more females. AZD1222 recipients seropositive at baseline numbered only six. Researchers took repertoire samples only after the peak T cell response had come.

Sequencing was performed with immunoSEQ multiplex PCR; in TCRdb, only in-frame clones are kept and a portion is missing. The sample lists roughly 180,000 clones, about 90% occurring once. V lost 0 bases, J lost 1 base, and 7 bases lay in between. From germline, CDR1 is GTSNPN and CDR2 SVGIG (reference sequence). This CDR3 is built from 14 residues. A remark on this clone: Antigen specificity is unknown.

This TCR derives from an adult in good health. The sample in question was peripheral blood, obtained on day 0 of AZD1222 vaccination. The chain employs TRBV30 and TRBJ1-5; D call uncertain. The CDR3 region is CAWSVAMSNQPQHF. The CDR3 DNA sequence: TGTGCCTGGAGTGTAGCAATGAGCAATCAGCCCCAGCATTTT.